This TCR beta chain was sequenced for a study of blood T cell repertoires in COVID-19. About the research overall: Researchers got acute and convalescent COVID-19 samples from the United States, Italy and Spain. The cDNA or gDNA used as material had been derived from T cells, B-cell-depleted T cells, or PBMCs.

Original processing notes: By means of reference gene primer amplification, nucleated cell counts were estimated. Sequencing used immunoSEQ multiplex PCR; TCRdb keeps in-frame clones, though not all of them. V and J calls and clone size follow that table, whereas D and trimming were derived from the DNA. This sample has 450,000 to 500,000 clones, with 80% to 90% found just once. The germline V gene has CDR1 MNHEY and CDR2 SVGAGI. This CDR3 has 12 amino acids. V gave up 8 bases and J gave up 8 bases, with 15 bases separating them. The receptor comes from a human donor in a cohort sampled during active COVID-19. This rearrangement joins TRBV6-5 to TRBJ1-1; weak D call: TRBD1 (6 bases). Sample: peripheral blood. Here the CDR3 reads CASEGGGREAFF. DNA for the CDR3: TGTGCCAGCGAAGGGGGGGGGCGAGAAGCTTTCTTT.